This TCR beta chain originates from a study of monozygotic twins with inflammatory bowel disease. Study conclusions and caveats: Researchers reported no repertoire similarity difference between concordant and discordant twins, possibly from limited power. Lower sharing of clonotypes with other individuals was seen in IBD patients than in healthy twins. This was most marked in patients showing signs of disease activity.

Total RNA was isolated from whole blood without T cell sorting. A template switching step added UMIs, each with a 6-nucleotide sample barcode. TCRdb reanalyzed the 5' RACE reads and collapses them to one entry per CDR3 protein, without DNA. The sample table includes approximately 160,000 distinct CDR3 sequences. The CDR3 spans 13 residues. The V gene's germline CDR1 is SGHRS and CDR2 YFSETQ. On this clonotype: Its antigen is currently unknown.

This sequence originates from a human donor with ulcerative colitis or Crohn's disease, or a healthy co-twin of an affected twin (not recorded which). Sequenced: blood. V is TRBV5-1 and J is TRBJ2-5; TCRdb lists TRBD2, though no DNA is available to test this call. The CDR3 region is CASSSGGGETQYF.